The clone carrying this T cell receptor (beta chain) was counted at least ten times. The sample is drawn from a study of T-cell reconstitution after alpha-beta-depleted transplantation in children. Preparation of the TCRbeta library used unique molecular identifiers. TCRdb passed the PCR reads through MiXCR, listing each CDR3 protein once. The data contain 200,000 to 250,000 distinct CDR3 sequences, 9.5% to 15% of them singletons. V gave up 4 bases and J gave up 14 bases, with 15 bases separating them. This CDR3 region has 11 residues. Germline V gives CDR1 GTSNPN, CDR2 SVGIG (reference sequence). The source of this sequence is a human donor who donated a stem cell graft to a child with acute lymphoblastic leukemia. V gene TRBV30 combines with J gene TRBJ2-1; perhaps TRBD1 as D (6 bases). Material: PBMCs from the stem cell graft donor, obtained from the stem cell graft. CDR3 sequence: CAWNLDRTKFF. As DNA, the CDR3 is TGTGCCTGGAACCTAGACAGGACCAAGTTCTTC. The whole variable domain, remainder taken from reference TRBV30 and TRBJ2-1, is SQTIHQWPATLVQPVGSPLSLECTVEGTSNPNLYWYRQAAGRGLQLLFYSVGIGQISSEVPQNLSASRPQDRQFILSSKKLLLSDSGFYLCAWNLDRTKFFGPGTRLTVL.